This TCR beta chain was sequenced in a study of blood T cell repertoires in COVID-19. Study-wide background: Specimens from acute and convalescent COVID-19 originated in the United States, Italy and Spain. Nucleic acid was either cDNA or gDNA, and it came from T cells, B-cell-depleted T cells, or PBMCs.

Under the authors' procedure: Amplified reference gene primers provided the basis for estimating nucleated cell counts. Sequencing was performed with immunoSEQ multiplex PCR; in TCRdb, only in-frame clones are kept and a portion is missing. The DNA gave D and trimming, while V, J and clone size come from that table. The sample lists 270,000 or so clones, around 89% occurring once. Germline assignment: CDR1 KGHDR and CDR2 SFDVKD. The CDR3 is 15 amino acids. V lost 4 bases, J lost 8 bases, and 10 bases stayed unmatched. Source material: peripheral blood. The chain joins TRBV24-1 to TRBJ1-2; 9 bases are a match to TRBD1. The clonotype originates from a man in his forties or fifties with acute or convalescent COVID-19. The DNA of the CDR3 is TGTGCCACCAGTGACCCCGGGACAGGGATGGTCGGCTACACCTTC. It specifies CATSDPGTGMVGYTF.